The entry below describes one T cell receptor (beta chain). Its antigen remains unidentified. Depths of 1 in 200,000 to 1 in 1 million T cells were the sequencing target. Profiling relied on immunoSEQ multiplex PCR, and the TCRdb table lists in-frame clones only, not all of them. The table lists 110,000 to 150,000 clones, approximately 90% of them singletons, with under 14% in the top ten. The source of the sample is a study of cytotoxic CD8 clonotypes in ibrutinib-treated CLL. Study observations and caveats: Clonality was elevated at ibrutinib response and had returned toward baseline at progression. In comparison with age-matched healthy donors, baseline clonality was higher and tracked circulating CD8+ T-cell counts.

The CDR3 extends over 13 amino acids. V was cut by 0 bases and J by 6 bases, with 6 bases left in between. Per germline, CDR1 MRHNA and CDR2 SNTAGT. This receptor was taken from a human donor with chronic lymphocytic leukemia. Sequenced here: PBMCs, sampled after 12 months of ibrutinib treatment. The genes are TRBV6-4 and TRBJ2-1; D gene uncertain. This CDR3 is CASSDSPGNEQFF. CDR3 nucleotides: TGTGCCAGCAGTGACTCCCCGGGCAATGAGCAGTTCTTC.